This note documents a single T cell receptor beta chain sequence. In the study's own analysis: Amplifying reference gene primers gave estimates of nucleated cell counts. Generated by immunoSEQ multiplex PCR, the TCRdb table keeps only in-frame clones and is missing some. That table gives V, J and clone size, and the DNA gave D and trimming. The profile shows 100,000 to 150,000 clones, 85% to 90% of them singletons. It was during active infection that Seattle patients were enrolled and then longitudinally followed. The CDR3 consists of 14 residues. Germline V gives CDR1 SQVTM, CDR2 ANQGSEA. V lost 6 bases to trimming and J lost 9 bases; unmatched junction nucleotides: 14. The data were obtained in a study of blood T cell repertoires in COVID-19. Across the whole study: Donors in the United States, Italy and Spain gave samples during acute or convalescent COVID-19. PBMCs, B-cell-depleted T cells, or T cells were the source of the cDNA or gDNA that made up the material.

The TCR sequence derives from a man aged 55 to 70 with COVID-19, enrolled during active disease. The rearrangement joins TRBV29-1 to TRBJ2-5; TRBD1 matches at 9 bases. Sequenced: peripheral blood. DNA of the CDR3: TGCAGCGTCGAGATTGGCGTTCGACAGGGGGCCCAGTACTTC. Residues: CSVEIGVRQGAQYF.